This T cell receptor beta chain stems from a study of response to subunit inactivated influenza vaccine. Study findings and constraints: Each seasonal flu vaccination may recruit only limited new T cells, authors suggested.

The ends lost 5 bases at V and 6 bases at J; junction bases unmatched: 6. The CDR3 has 13 residues. TCRdb itself ran the RT-PCR reads through MiXCR, one entry per CDR3 protein. The table shows some 640,000 distinct CDR3 sequences, with about 15% occurring only once. As to this clonotype: Its matching antigen is unknown.

The sequencing used PBMCs from blood, collected roughly 15 days before vaccination. The J gene is TRBJ2-7, the V gene TRBV12-3 or TRBV12-4, with 8 bases that match TRBD1. This TCR came from a man aged 50-59 years who received an inactivated influenza vaccine. The CDR3 loop reads CASSTGTGGEQYF. The CDR3 nucleotides are TGTGCCAGCAGTACAGGGACAGGCGGCGAGCAGTACTTC.